This T cell receptor beta chain was profiled in a study of cytomegalovirus exposure and HLA in healthy donors. Study results and limitations: The study labeled fewer than 200 TCR beta chains cytomegalovirus-associated.

The PCR contained 60 Vbeta and 13 Jbeta primers. Under the authors' procedure: Approximately 11 million of the 80 million or so unique TCR beta chains counted in a later analysis were shared. TCRdb's table, derived via immunoSEQ multiplex PCR, lists solely in-frame clones and lacks some. Clonal size and the V and J genes are those of that table, whereas D and trimming came from the DNA. Of roughly 120,000 clones in the sample, approximately 78% were seen once. Regarding this clone: Its antigen remains unidentified.

This receptor was obtained from a woman between 40 and 50 years old in good health and CMV-seropositive. The sequenced sample was PBMCs.

CDR3 coding DNA: TGTGCCAGCAGCCCTGAGGCGAACACTGAAGCTTTCTTT. This encodes CASSPEANTEAFF. The chain is built from TRBV5-6 and TRBJ1-1; no clear D gene. CDR1 SGHDT and CDR2 YYEEEE come from the germline V gene. The CDR3 sequence is 13 residues long. V shed 4 bases and J shed 1 base, with 8 bases lying between them.